Listed below are T cell receptor beta chains from one sample, sequenced in a study of blood T cells in healthy people across ages. TCRdb re-called the 5' RACE reads through MiXCR, storing one row per CDR3 protein. Of fewer than 1,200,000 distinct CDR3 sequences in the sample, 20% to 25% are singletons; the top ten hold approximately 0.7%. These data were likewise used in another study, on T cells of mothers and their children.

Sequenced: blood. These receptors all stem from a girl aged 2 to 9 in good health. CDR3s include the opening cysteine and the closing phenylalanine or tryptophan. A D gene is named only where the DNA matches it firmly. Some rows have no size entry. The others give once, few or many, or a class for an expanded clone.

size	V	J	D	CDR3	DNA
-	TRBV7-2	TRBJ2-5	-	CASSLLPSREGTQYF	TGTGCCAGCAGCCTCCTCCCAAGCAGAGAAGGGACCCAGTACTTC
few	TRBV10-3	TRBJ2-1	TRBD2	CAINSGDHNEQFF	TGTGCCATCAATAGCGGGGATCACAATGAGCAGTTCTTC
-	TRBV6-1	TRBJ2-1	TRBD2	CASKTGLGTSGYNEQFF	TGTGCCAGCAAAACAGGGTTAGGGACTAGCGGCTACAATGAGCAGTTCTTC
-	TRBV6-1	TRBJ1-3	-	CAGRPGLRNTIYF	TGTGCCGGACGACCGGGGCTACGAAACACCATATATTTT
-	TRBV7-9	TRBJ2-2	-	CASFGGGTGELFF	TGTGCCAGCTTCGGAGGGGGCACCGGGGAGCTGTTTTTT
-	TRBV10-1	TRBJ2-1	-	CATLEGALYNEQFF	TGCGCCACCTTGGAGGGGGCCCTCTACAATGAGCAGTTCTTC
-	TRBV20-1	TRBJ2-7	-	CSARLASSYEQYF	TGCAGTGCTAGGTTGGCTTCCTCCTACGAGCAGTACTTC
few	TRBV9	TRBJ1-2	-	CASTSAPGYVYGYTF	TGTGCCAGCACCTCAGCCCCGGGGTATGTCTATGGCTACACCTTC
few	TRBV12-3/TRBV12-4	TRBJ1-2	-	CASSLGPEIGYTF	TGTGCCAGCAGCCTGGGGCCCGAAATTGGCTACACCTTC
-	TRBV12-3/TRBV12-4	TRBJ2-7	TRBD2	CASSFGTSGLPSYEQHF	TGTGCCAGCAGTTTCGGGACTAGCGGGCTACCCTCCTACGAGCAGCACTTC
few	TRBV7-9	TRBJ2-5	TRBD2	CASSLPFTSGGAGETQYF	TGTGCCAGCAGCTTACCTTTTACTAGCGGGGGGGCCGGGGAGACCCAGTACTTC
few	TRBV2	TRBJ2-1	-	CASRLAPNNEQFF	TGTGCCAGCAGGCTAGCGCCGAACAATGAGCAGTTCTTC
few	TRBV7-2	TRBJ2-3	TRBD2	CASSLLRGDGTDTQYF	TGTGCCAGCAGCTTACTGCGGGGGGACGGCACAGATACGCAGTATTTT
-	TRBV20-1	TRBJ1-2	-	CSARDYSVNYGYTF	TGCAGTGCTAGAGATTATTCAGTTAACTATGGCTACACCTTC
few	TRBV6-6	TRBJ2-1	TRBD2	CASRTTSGRTYEQFF	TGTGCCAGCAGAACCACTAGCGGGAGGACGTATGAGCAGTTCTTC
few	TRBV25-1	TRBJ1-1	-	CASSTLGGTEAFF	TGTGCCAGCAGTACCCTCGGAGGGACTGAAGCTTTCTTT
-	TRBV2	TRBJ1-1	-	CASNSGEAFF	TGTGCCAGCAATAGCGGTGAAGCTTTCTTT
few	TRBV20-1	TRBJ2-5	-	CSPRAPQETQYF	TGCAGTCCCAGGGCCCCACAAGAGACCCAGTACTTC
-	TRBV29-1	TRBJ2-7	TRBD1	CSVDTRDSSGEQYF	TGCAGCGTTGATACCCGGGACAGCTCGGGTGAGCAGTACTTC
-	TRBV12-3/TRBV12-4	TRBJ2-3	TRBD2	CASSSPSGRGTDTQYF	TGTGCCAGCAGCAGTCCTAGCGGGAGGGGCACAGATACGCAGTATTTT
few	TRBV6-1	TRBJ2-5	TRBD2	CASSEGGLAGETQYF	TGTGCCAGCAGTGAAGGGGGTTTAGCGGGAGAGACCCAGTACTTC
-	TRBV6-6	TRBJ1-6	-	CASGSHSPLHF	TGTGCCAGCGGGTCCCATTCACCCCTCCACTTT